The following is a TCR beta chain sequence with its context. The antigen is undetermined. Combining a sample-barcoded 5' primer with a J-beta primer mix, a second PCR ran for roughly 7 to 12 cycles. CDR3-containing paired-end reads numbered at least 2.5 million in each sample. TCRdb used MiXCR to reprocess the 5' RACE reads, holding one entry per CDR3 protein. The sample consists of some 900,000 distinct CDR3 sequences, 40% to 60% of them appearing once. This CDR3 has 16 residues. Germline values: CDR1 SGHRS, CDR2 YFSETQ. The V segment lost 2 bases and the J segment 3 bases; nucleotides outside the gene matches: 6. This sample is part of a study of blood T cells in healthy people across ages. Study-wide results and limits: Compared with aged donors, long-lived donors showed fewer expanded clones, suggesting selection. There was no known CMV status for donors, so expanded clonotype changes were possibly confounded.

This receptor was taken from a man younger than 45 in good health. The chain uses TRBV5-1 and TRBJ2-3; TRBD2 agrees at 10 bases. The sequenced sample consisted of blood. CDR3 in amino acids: CASSFDLTSGTDTQYF. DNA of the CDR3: TGCGCCAGCAGCTTCGACCTGACTAGCGGGACAGATACGCAGTATTTT.